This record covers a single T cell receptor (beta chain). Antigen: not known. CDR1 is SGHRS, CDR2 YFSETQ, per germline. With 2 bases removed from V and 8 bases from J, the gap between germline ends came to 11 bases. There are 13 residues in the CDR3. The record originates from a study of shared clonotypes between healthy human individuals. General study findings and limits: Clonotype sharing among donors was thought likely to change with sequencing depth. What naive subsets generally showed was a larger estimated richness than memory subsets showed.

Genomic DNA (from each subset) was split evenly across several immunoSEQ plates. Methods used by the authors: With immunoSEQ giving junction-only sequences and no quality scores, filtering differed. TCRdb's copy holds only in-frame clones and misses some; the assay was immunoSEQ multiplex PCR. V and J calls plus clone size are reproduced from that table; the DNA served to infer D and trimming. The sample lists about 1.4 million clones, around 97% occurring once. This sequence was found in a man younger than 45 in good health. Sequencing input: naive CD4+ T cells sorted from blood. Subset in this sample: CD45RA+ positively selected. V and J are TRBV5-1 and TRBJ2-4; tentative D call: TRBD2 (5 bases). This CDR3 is CASSFAGEDIQYF. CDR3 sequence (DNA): TGCGCCAGCAGCTTTGCCGGGGAAGACATTCAGTACTTC.